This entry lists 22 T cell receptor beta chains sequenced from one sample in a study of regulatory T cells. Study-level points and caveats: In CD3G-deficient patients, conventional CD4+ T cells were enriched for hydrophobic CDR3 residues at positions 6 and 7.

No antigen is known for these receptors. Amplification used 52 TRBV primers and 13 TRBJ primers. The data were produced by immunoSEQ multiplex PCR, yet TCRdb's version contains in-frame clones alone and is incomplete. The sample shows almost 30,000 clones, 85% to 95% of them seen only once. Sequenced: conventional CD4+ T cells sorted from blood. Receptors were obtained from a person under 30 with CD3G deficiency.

The CDR3 spells CASRPGRDSSGNTIYF. CDR3 DNA: TGTGCCAGCAGACCGGGCAGGGACAGCTCTGGAAACACCATATATTTT. The chain uses TRBV11-2 and TRBJ1-3, with 7 nucleotides matching TRBD1. The CDR3 spans 16 residues. Losses at the gene ends were 6 bases for V and 0 bases for J; bases not matched to a gene: 8. Per germline, CDR1 SGHAT and CDR2 FQNNGV.

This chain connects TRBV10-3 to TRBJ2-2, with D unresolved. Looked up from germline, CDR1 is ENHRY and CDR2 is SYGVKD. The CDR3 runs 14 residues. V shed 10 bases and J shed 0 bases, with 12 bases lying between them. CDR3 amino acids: CATRRSANTGELFF. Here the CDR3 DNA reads TGTGCCACCCGCAGGTCGGCGAACACCGGGGAGCTGTTTTTT.

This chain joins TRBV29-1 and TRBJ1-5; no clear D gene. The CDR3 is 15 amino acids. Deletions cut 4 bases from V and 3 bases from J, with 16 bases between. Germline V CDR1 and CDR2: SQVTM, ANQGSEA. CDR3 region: CSVAPTTGHNQPQHF. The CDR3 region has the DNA TGCAGCGTTGCCCCGACTACCGGGCACAATCAGCCCCAGCATTTT.

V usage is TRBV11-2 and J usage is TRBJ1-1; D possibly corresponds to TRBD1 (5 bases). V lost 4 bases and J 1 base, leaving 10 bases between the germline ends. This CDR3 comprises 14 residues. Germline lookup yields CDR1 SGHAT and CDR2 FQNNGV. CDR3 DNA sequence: TGTGCCAGCAGCTCTCTAGACAGGAACACTGAAGCTTTCTTT. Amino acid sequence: CASSSLDRNTEAFF.

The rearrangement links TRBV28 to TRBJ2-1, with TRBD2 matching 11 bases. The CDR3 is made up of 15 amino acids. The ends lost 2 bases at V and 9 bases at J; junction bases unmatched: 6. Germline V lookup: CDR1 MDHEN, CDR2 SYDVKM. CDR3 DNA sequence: TGTGCCAGCAGTTTAGTTACTAGCGGGAGAGGTGAGCAGTTCTTC. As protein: CASSLVTSGRGEQFF.

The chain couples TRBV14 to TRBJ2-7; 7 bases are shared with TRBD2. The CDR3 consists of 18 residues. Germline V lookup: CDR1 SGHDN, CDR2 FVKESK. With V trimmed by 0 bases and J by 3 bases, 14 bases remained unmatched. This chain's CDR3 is CASSQDRRGRMRSYEQYV. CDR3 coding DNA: TGTGCCAGCAGCCAAGATAGGCGCGGGAGAATGCGGAGCTACGAGCAGTACGTC.

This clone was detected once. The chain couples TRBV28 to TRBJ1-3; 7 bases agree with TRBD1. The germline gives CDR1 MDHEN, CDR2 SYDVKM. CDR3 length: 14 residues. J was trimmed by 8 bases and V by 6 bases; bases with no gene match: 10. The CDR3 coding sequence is TGTGCCAGCAGGTTGACAGGGAGGCTGGACACCATATATTTT. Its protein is CASRLTGRLDTIYF.

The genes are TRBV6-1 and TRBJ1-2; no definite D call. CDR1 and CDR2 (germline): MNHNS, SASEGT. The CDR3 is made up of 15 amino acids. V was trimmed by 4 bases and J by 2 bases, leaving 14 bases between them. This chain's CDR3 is CASSGRRERNYGYTF. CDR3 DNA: TGTGCCAGCAGTGGTCGGCGGGAAAGGAACTATGGCTACACCTTC.

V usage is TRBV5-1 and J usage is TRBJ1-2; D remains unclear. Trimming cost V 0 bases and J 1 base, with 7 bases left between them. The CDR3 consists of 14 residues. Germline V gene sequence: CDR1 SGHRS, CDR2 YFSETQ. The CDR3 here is CASSLGPDNYGYTF. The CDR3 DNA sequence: TGCGCCAGCAGCTTGGGACCGGATAACTATGGCTACACCTTC.

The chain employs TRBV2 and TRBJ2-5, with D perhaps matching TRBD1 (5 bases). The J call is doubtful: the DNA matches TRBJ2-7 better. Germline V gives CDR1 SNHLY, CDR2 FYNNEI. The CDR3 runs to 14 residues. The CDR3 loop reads CASSEQGQPYEQYF. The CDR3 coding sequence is TGTGCCAGCAGTGAACAGGGCCAACCCTACGAGCAGTACTTC.

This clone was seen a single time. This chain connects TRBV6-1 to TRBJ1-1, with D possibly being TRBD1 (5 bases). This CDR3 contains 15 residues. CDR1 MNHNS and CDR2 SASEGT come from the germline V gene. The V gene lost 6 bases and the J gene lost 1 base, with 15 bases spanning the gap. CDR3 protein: CASRARTGRNTEAFF. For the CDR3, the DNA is TGTGCCAGCAGAGCCCGGACGGGGCGGAACACTGAAGCTTTCTTT.

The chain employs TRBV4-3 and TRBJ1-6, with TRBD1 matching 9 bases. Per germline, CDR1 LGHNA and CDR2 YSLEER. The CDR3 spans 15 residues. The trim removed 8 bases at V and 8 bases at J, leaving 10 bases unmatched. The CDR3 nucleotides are TGCGCCAGCTCTCAGCGGGGACAGGGAGATTCACCCCTCCACTTT. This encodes CASSQRGQGDSPLHF.

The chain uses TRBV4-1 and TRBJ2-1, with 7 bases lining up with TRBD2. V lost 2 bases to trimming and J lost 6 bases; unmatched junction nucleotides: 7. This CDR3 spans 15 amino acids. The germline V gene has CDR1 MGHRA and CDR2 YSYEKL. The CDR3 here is CASSQLGGRPNEQFF. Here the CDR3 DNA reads TGCGCCAGCAGCCAATTAGGCGGGAGACCCAATGAGCAGTTCTTC.

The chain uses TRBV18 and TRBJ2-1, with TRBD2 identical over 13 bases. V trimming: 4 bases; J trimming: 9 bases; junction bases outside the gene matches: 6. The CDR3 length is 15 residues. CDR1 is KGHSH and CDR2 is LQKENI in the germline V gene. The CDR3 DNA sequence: TGTGCCAGCTCACGGACTAGCGGGAGTATTTCTGAGCAGTTCTTC. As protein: CASSRTSGSISEQFF.

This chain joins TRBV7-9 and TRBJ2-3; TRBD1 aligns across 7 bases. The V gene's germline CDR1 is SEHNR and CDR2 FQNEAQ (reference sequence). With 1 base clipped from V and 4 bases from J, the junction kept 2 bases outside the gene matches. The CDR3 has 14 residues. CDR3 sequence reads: CASSLGDRADTQYF. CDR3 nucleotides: TGTGCCAGCAGCTTAGGTGACAGGGCAGATACGCAGTATTTT.

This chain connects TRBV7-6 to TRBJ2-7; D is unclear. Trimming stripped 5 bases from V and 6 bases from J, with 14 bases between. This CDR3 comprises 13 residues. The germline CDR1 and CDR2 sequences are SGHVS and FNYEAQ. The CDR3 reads CASSALLEGEQYF. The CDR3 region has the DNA TGTGCCAGCAGCGCCTTGCTAGAAGGCGAGCAGTACTTC.

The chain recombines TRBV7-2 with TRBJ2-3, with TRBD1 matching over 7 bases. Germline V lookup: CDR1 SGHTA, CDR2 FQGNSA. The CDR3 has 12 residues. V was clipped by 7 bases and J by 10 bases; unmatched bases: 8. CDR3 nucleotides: TGTGCCAGCACCACACGACAGGGTGCGCAGTATTTT. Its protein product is CASTTRQGAQYF.

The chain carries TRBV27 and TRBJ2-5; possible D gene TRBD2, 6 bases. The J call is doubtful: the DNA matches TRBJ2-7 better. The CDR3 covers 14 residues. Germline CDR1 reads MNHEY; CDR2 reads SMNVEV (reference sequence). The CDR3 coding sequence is TGTGCCAGCAGTTTAGAGGAGGGCTCCTACGAGCAGTACTTC. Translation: CASSLEEGSYEQYF.

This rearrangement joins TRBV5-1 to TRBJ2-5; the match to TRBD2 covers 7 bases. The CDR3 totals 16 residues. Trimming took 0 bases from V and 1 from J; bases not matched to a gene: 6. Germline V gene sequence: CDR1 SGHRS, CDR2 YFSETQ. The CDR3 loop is CASSLGASGTQETQYF. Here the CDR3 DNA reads TGCGCCAGCAGCTTGGGGGCTAGCGGAACCCAAGAGACCCAGTACTTC.

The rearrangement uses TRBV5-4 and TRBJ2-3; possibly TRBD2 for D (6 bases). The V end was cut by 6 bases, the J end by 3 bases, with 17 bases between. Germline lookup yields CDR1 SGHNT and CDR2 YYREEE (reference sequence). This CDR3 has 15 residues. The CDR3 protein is CASTIRGVGTDTQYF. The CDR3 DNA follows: TGTGCCAGCACCATACGCGGGGTTGGGACAGATACGCAGTATTTT.

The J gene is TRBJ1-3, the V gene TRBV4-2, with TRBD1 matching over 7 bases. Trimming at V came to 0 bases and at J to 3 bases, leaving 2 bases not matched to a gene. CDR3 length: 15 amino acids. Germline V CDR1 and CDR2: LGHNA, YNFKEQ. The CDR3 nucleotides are TGTGCCAGCAGCCAAGAAGGACAGGTTGGAAACACCATATATTTT. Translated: CASSQEGQVGNTIYF.

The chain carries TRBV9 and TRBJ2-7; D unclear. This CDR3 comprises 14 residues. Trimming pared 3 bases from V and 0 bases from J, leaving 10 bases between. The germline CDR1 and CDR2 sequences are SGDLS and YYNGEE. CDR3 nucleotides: TGTGCCAGCAGCGGATCTCAGAGCTCCTACGAGCAGTACTTC. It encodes CASSGSQSSYEQYF. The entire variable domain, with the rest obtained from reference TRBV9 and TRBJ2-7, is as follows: DSGVTQTPKHLITATGQRVTLRCSPRSGDLSVYWYQQSLDQGLQFLIQYYNGEERAKGNILERFSAQQFPDLHSELNLSSLELGDSALYFCASSGSQSSYEQYFGPGTRLTVT.